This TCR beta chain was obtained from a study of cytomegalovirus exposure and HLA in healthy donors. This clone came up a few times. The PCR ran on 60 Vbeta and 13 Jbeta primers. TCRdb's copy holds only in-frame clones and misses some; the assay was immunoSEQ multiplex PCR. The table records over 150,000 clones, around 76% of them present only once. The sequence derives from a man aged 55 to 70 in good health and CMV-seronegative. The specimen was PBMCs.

CDR3 DNA: TGTGCCTGGGGAAGGGACAACACAGATACGCAGTATTTT. Translation gives CAWGRDNTDTQYF. The V gene is TRBV30, the J gene TRBJ2-3; tentatively, D is TRBD1 (6 bases). The CDR3 runs to 13 residues. Germline CDR1 reads GTSNPN; CDR2 reads SVGIG (reference sequence). Trimming removed 5 bases at V and 2 bases at J, with 11 bases between.